The 9 T cell receptor beta chains below come from one sample, sequenced in a study of identical twins. TCRdb fed the 5' RACE reads into MiXCR, producing one record per CDR3 protein. The sample includes 510,000 or so distinct CDR3 sequences, roughly 15% of them seen just once. The same sample was also used in a study of yellow fever vaccine responses in identical twins.

Sequencing was performed on CD4+ T cells sorted from blood. The source is a woman under 30 in good health.

This clonotype was counted between two and nine times. This chain joins TRBV12-3 or TRBV12-4 and TRBJ2-7; D possibly corresponds to TRBD1 (5 bases). The CDR3 covers 13 residues. V lost 3 bases to trimming and J lost 6 bases, with 12 bases between them. CDR3 residues: CASSFGTGSEQYF. CDR3 bases: TGTGCCAGCAGTTTCGGCACAGGCTCCGAGCAGTACTTC.

The chain combines TRBV6-5 with TRBJ1-1; D remains unclear. The germline V gene encodes CDR1 MNHEY and CDR2 SVGAGI. The germline V and J ends were trimmed by 4 bases and 5 bases, with 11 bases remaining between them. The length of the CDR3 is 13 residues. The CDR3 protein is CASSSGDWTEAFF. The DNA of the CDR3 is TGTGCCAGCAGTTCCGGGGATTGGACTGAAGCTTTCTTT.

In its sample, this clonotype was seen a few times. The chain carries TRBV4-1 and TRBJ2-5; TRBD2 matches at 8 bases. Per the germline V gene, CDR1 is MGHRA and CDR2 is YSYEKL. The CDR3 spans 15 residues. V lost 6 bases to trimming and J lost 1 base; unmatched junction nucleotides: 7. The DNA for the CDR3 is TGCGCCAGCAGACCCTCAAGCGGGGGCCAAGAGACCCAGTACTTC. This translates into CASRPSSGGQETQYF.

This clonotype was seen ten or more times. The chain has TRBV12-3 or TRBV12-4 and TRBJ1-4; D gene ambiguous. Trimming stripped 7 bases from V and 5 bases from J, with 11 bases between. The CDR3 extends over 13 amino acids. DNA for the CDR3: TGTGCCAGCAAATATAGGGAGAATGAAAAACTGTTTTTT. This encodes CASKYRENEKLFF.

This clonotype was observed a few times. The chain carries TRBV10-3 and TRBJ2-5; the D gene is possibly TRBD1 (5 bases). The CDR3 extends over 13 amino acids. V dropped 7 bases and J dropped 1 base, with 10 bases sitting between them. The germline gives CDR1 ENHRY, CDR2 SYGVKD. The CDR3 coding sequence is TGTGCCATCATGAGACAGACCCAAGAGACCCAGTACTTC. This gives the protein CAIMRQTQETQYF.

The V call is TRBV6-2 or TRBV6-3, the J call TRBJ2-7; no firm D call. Germline CDR1 MNHEY, CDR2 SVGEGT. CDR3 length: 13 amino acids. Trimming removed 7 bases at V and 3 bases at J, with 13 bases between. The CDR3 here is CASTPGLVYEQYF. The CDR3 DNA reads TGTGCCAGCACCCCCGGGTTGGTCTACGAGCAGTACTTC.

The chain joins TRBV15 to TRBJ2-5; 8 bases are a match to TRBD1. The CDR3 runs to 14 residues. Per germline, CDR1 LNHNV and CDR2 YYDKDF (reference sequence). V lost 4 bases and J lost 5; bases outside the gene matches: 6. The DNA for the CDR3 is TGTGCCACCAGCACTCCGGACAGGGTGGAGACCCAGTACTTC. Protein sequence: CATSTPDRVETQYF.

CDR3 bases: TGTGCCATCACTAGGGGGACCATTACCGGGGAGCTGTTTTTT. It yields the protein CAITRGTITGELFF. The V call is TRBV6-1, the J call TRBJ2-2; D may be TRBD1 (6 bases). This CDR3 has 14 residues. Trimming cost V 10 bases and J 5 bases, with 17 bases left between them. Germline V lookup: CDR1 MNHNS, CDR2 SASEGT.

This clonotype was detected only a few times. The genes are TRBV20-1 and TRBJ2-5; 8 bases agree with TRBD1. The CDR3 runs 15 residues. Germline loops: CDR1 DFQATT, CDR2 SNEGSKA (reference sequence). Trimming removed 3 bases from V and 4 bases from J; junction bases left unmatched: 10. DNA for the CDR3: TGCAGTGCTAGTGGGACAGGATCTTTGGGAGAGACCCAGTACTTC. Its protein product is CSASGTGSLGETQYF.